This T cell receptor beta chain was identified during a study of cytomegalovirus exposure and HLA in healthy donors. Regarding the study as a whole: Overall, around 150 TCR beta chains were annotated as cytomegalovirus-associated. A previous analysis found most TCR beta V segments productive roughly 87% or roughly 30% of the time.

With respect to this clone: What it binds is not known.

Trimming shortened V by 0 bases and J by 0 bases, and 10 bases separated the two germline ends. Germline V gives CDR1 SGHRS, CDR2 YFSETQ. The CDR3 sequence is 15 residues long. The PCR made use of 60 Vbeta and 13 Jbeta primers. Sequencing used immunoSEQ multiplex PCR; TCRdb keeps in-frame clones, though not all of them. The repertoire has under 40,000 clones, approximately 90% of them found once; the top ten carry approximately 2.4%. This chain links TRBV5-1 with TRBJ2-7, with a weak D call TRBD2 (7 bases). The origin of this receptor is a woman aged 18-29 years in good health and CMV-seronegative. Sequencing was done on a sample of PBMCs. CDR3 coding DNA: TGCGCCAGCAGCTTGGCCGGGGGGCTCTCCTACGAGCAGTACTTC. This gives the protein CASSLAGGLSYEQYF. The whole variable domain, remainder taken from reference TRBV5-1 and TRBJ2-7, is KAGVTQTPRYLIKTRGQQVTLSCSPISGHRSVSWYQQTPGQGLQFLFEYFSETQRNKGNFPGRFSGRQFSNSRSEMNVSTLELGDSALYLCASSLAGGLSYEQYFGPGTRLTVT.